A selection of T cell receptor beta chains follows, all from one sample in a study of CD8 T cells in Susac syndrome. TCRdb analysed the immunoSEQ multiplex PCR reads with MiXCR anew, one entry per CDR3 protein. The top ten hold approximately 0.094% of the sample, which has roughly 200,000 distinct CDR3 sequences, 85% to 95% seen once. Material for sequencing was CD4+ T cells from PBMCs. The receptors were sampled from a human donor in good health. The CDR3 runs from the conserved cysteine through the conserved F or W. Each record gives: J gene, D gene, V gene, CDR3 protein. D genes are given only for firm matches.

J: TRBJ1-5; D: NA; V: TRBV27; CDR3: CASREGRKPQHF
J: TRBJ1-5; D: NA; V: TRBV5-1; CDR3: CASSLAGGDHQPQHF
J: TRBJ2-3; D: NA; V: TRBV28; CDR3: CASIGTRTDTQYF
J: TRBJ2-7; D: TRBD1; V: TRBV12-3/TRBV12-4; CDR3: CASSPDRGSYEQYF
J: TRBJ1-6; D: TRBD1; V: TRBV12-3/TRBV12-4; CDR3: CASSRDRGPSLHF
J: TRBJ1-4; D: NA; V: TRBV3-1; CDR3: CASSQDSRRMTF
J: TRBJ2-5; D: TRBD2; V: TRBV7-2; CDR3: CASSPGLAAAETQYF
J: TRBJ2-3; D: NA; V: TRBV5-1; CDR3: CASSGRGSTDTQYF
J: TRBJ2-3; D: NA; V: TRBV5-4; CDR3: CASRVETDTQYF
J: TRBJ2-7; D: NA; V: TRBV4-1; CDR3: CASSQEVRVGYEQYF
J: TRBJ1-1; D: NA; V: TRBV9; CDR3: CASSPILASGEAFF
J: TRBJ1-2; D: NA; V: TRBV29-1; CDR3: CSVAGQSYGYTF
J: TRBJ2-1; D: TRBD1; V: TRBV7-9; CDR3: CASSPRTGAFEQFF
J: TRBJ1-6; D: NA; V: TRBV27; CDR3: CASRPEPRGNSPLHF
J: TRBJ2-3; D: TRBD1; V: TRBV11-2; CDR3: CASSRDRVTDTQYF
J: TRBJ2-5; D: TRBD2; V: TRBV20-1; CDR3: CSARLAGGSQYF
J: TRBJ2-5; D: NA; V: TRBV5-1; CDR3: CASSLRRRQETQYF
J: TRBJ2-2; D: NA; V: TRBV24-1; CDR3: CATMGASGELFF
J: TRBJ1-5; D: NA; V: TRBV5-1; CDR3: CASSSEINQPQHF
J: TRBJ2-5; D: NA; V: TRBV18; CDR3: CASASNLETQYF
J: TRBJ2-2; D: TRBD2; V: TRBV29-1; CDR3: CSVGQGGRTGELFF
J: TRBJ2-7; D: NA; V: TRBV6-5; CDR3: CASSSSTQSYEQYF
J: TRBJ2-3; D: TRBD2; V: TRBV6-1; CDR3: CASSRLAGDGTDTQYF
J: TRBJ2-2; D: NA; V: TRBV9; CDR3: CASSDANTGELFF
J: TRBJ1-6; D: NA; V: TRBV5-1; CDR3: CASSLAIGDSPLHF
J: TRBJ1-5; D: NA; V: TRBV5-6; CDR3: CASSFPSGPQHF
J: TRBJ2-1; D: TRBD2; V: TRBV12-3/TRBV12-4; CDR3: CASSLLAGGYNEQFF
J: TRBJ2-3; D: TRBD1; V: TRBV9; CDR3: CASSVGGTGRTDTQYF
J: TRBJ1-2; D: NA; V: TRBV20-1; CDR3: CSARHRHGYTF
J: TRBJ2-4; D: TRBD1; V: TRBV5-1; CDR3: CASSPGQGNQNIQYF
J: TRBJ1-2; D: NA; V: TRBV30; CDR3: CAWSVNSYGYTF
J: TRBJ1-6; D: NA; V: TRBV7-9; CDR3: CASSLSGADSPLHF
J: TRBJ2-2; D: NA; V: TRBV28; CDR3: CASTTPTELAGELFF